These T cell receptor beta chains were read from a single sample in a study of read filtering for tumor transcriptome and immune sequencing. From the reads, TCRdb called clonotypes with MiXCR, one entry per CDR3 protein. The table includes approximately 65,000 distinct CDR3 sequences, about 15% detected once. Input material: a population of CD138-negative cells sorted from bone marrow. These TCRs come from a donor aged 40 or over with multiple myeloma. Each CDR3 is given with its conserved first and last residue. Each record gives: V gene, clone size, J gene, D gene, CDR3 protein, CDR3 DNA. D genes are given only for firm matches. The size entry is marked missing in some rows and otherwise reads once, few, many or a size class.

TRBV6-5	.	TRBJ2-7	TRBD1	CASSPTRDRVGQYF	TGTGCCAGCAGTCCTACGCGGGACAGGGTTGGGCAGTACTTC
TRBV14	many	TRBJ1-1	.	CASSQVAGRTEAFF	TGTGCCAGCAGCCAAGTTGCAGGGAGGACTGAAGCTTTCTTT
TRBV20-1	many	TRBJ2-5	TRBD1	CSARRTGLETQYF	TGCAGTGCTAGAAGGACAGGGCTAGAGACCCAGTACTTC
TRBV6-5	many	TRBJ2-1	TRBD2	CASSTGLDPSEQFF	TGTGCCAGCAGTACGGGACTAGATCCTAGTGAGCAGTTCTTC
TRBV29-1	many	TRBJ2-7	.	CSVVFTHSSYEQYF	TGCAGCGTTGTATTTACTCATAGCTCCTACGAGCAGTACTTC
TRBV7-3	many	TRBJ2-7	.	CASSPSAGYEQYF	TGTGCCAGCAGCCCGTCGGCTGGCTACGAGCAGTACTTC
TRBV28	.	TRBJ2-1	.	CASSLSTSGNEQFF	TGTGCCAGCAGTTTATCGACTAGTGGCAATGAGCAGTTCTTC
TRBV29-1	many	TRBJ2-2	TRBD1	CSTRVGQGDTGELFF	TGCAGCACTCGAGTGGGACAGGGTGACACCGGGGAGCTGTTTTTT
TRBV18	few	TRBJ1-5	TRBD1	CASSPDRGLNQPQHF	TGTGCCAGCTCACCGGACAGGGGCCTCAATCAGCCCCAGCATTTT
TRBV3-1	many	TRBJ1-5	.	CASSQSRSGAGQPQHF	TGTGCCAGCAGCCAGTCCCGGTCGGGGGCGGGTCAGCCCCAGCATTTT
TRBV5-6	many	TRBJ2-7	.	CASSLVGGGYSYEQYF	TGTGCCAGCAGCTTGGTTGGAGGGGGCTACTCCTACGAGCAGTACTTC